Detailed here is one T cell receptor (beta chain). These data originate in a study of blood T cell repertoires in COVID-19. Repertoires were generated with immunoSEQ multiplex PCR, while TCRdb's copy carries only in-frame clones and drops some. The sample yields roughly 51,000 clones, roughly 85% seen once. The CDR3 has 15 amino acids. The germline gives CDR1 ENHRY, CDR2 SYGVKD. V was shortened by 0 bases and J by 7 bases, with 13 bases between the two germline ends. The clonotype originates from a woman over 75 with acute or convalescent COVID-19. The material sequenced was peripheral blood. The J gene is TRBJ2-1, the V gene TRBV10-3; unclear D gene. The CDR3 region is CAISESTPVTNEQFF. The DNA of the CDR3 is TGTGCCATCAGTGAGTCGACTCCAGTAACGAATGAGCAGTTCTTC.